Each of the 20 T cell receptor beta chains below was sequenced from the same sample in a study of human T cells and chemical hapten exposure. TCRdb ran MiXCR on the RACE reads and lists one entry per CDR3 protein. The top ten clones hold 1.3% of a sample with approximately 82,000 distinct CDR3 sequences, less than 8.5% of them seen once. Noted time point: patch test 2, 6 weeks after DPC sensitization. Treatment meaning: therapeutic diphenylcyclopropenone sensitization with weekly scalp DPC. The material was whole blood, obtained in connection with sensitization to the hapten diphenylcyclopropenone (DPC). The source is a woman aged 25-40 years with alopecia areata. Some clones in this sample may be carry-over from other donors' samples.

This clonotype was found many times. The genes are TRBV6-2 or TRBV6-3 and TRBJ2-6; 8 bases align to TRBD2. Per the germline V gene, CDR1 is MNHEY and CDR2 is SVGEGT. The length of the CDR3 is 15 residues. Trimming at V came to 9 bases and at J to 0 bases, leaving 4 bases not matched to a gene. In DNA form, the CDR3 reads TGTGCCAGTTCGGGAGGGCACTCTGGGGCCAACGTCCTGACTTTC. This translates into CASSGGHSGANVLTF.

This clonotype has at least ten counts. The chain joins TRBV12-3 or TRBV12-4 to TRBJ1-5, with D possibly matching TRBD1 (6 bases). V dropped 6 bases and J dropped 4 bases, with 10 bases sitting between them. The CDR3 is made up of 13 amino acids. CDR3 amino acids: CASRRGGNQPQHF. The CDR3 DNA follows: TGTGCCAGCAGGAGAGGGGGGAATCAGCCCCAGCATTTT.

This clonotype was seen a handful of times. V usage is TRBV9 and J usage is TRBJ1-2; D not certain. Looked up from germline, CDR1 is SGDLS and CDR2 is YYNGEE. V lost 0 bases and J 1 base, leaving 7 bases between the germline ends. The CDR3 is 14 amino acids. CDR3 in amino acids: CASSVDNSNYGYTF. Written as DNA, the CDR3 is TGTGCCAGCAGCGTAGATAACAGTAACTATGGCTACACCTTC.

This clonotype was counted a few times. V and J are TRBV6-5 and TRBJ2-7, with 8 bases identical to TRBD1. Losses at the gene ends were 6 bases for V and 4 bases for J; bases not matched to a gene: 8. Germline-derived CDR1 and CDR2 are MNHEY and SVGAGI. The CDR3 runs 14 residues. The CDR3 protein is CASSAGGWVYEQYF. The CDR3 DNA reads TGTGCCAGCAGCGCAGGGGGCTGGGTTTACGAGCAGTACTTC.

This clonotype was recorded many times. The rearrangement uses TRBV7-2 and TRBJ2-1, with TRBD2 matching 11 bases. The J segment lost 9 bases and the V segment lost 5 bases, leaving 9 bases of the junction unmatched. From germline, CDR1 is SGHTA and CDR2 FQGNSA. This CDR3 region has 15 residues. This chain's CDR3 is CASSPRGSGGVEQFF. In DNA, the CDR3 is TGTGCCAGCAGCCCCCGGGGTAGCGGGGGGGTTGAGCAGTTCTTC.

This chain links TRBV3-1 with TRBJ1-1, with a tentative D call TRBD1 (6 bases). Germline V gene data show CDR1 as LGHDT and CDR2 as YNNKEL (reference sequence). The CDR3 covers 12 residues. Trimming removed 1 base at V and 10 bases at J, with 10 bases between. In nucleotides, the CDR3 is TGTGCCAGCAGCCAAGCGACAGGAGGAGCTTTCTTT. Residues: CASSQATGGAFF.

The sample holds many counts of this clonotype. The rearrangement joins TRBV5-1 to TRBJ1-1; D gene unclear. Per the germline V gene, CDR1 is SGHRS and CDR2 is YFSETQ. The CDR3 is made up of 13 amino acids. V was clipped by 3 bases and J by 4 bases, with 10 bases between them. In DNA form, the CDR3 reads TGCGCCAGCAGCTATACGAGCGGCACTGAAGCTTTCTTT. As protein: CASSYTSGTEAFF.

This clonotype was detected only a few times. The rearrangement uses TRBV29-1 and TRBJ2-3; no clear D. This CDR3 region has 12 residues. Germline V gives CDR1 SQVTM, CDR2 ANQGSEA. V was clipped by 4 bases and J by 1 base, with 6 bases between them. CDR3 bases: TGCAGCGTTGGGGCGCGCACAGATACGCAGTATTTT. The encoded protein is CSVGARTDTQYF.

The rearrangement uses TRBV6-5 and TRBJ1-2, with a weak D call TRBD1 (5 bases). The V end was cut by 2 bases, the J end by 1 base, with 11 bases between. Germline CDR1 MNHEY, CDR2 SVGAGI. The CDR3 loop spans 15 amino acids. The CDR3 loop reads CASSYRGDRNYGYTF. The CDR3 coding sequence is TGTGCCAGCAGTTACAGGGGTGATCGTAACTATGGCTACACCTTC.

This clonotype was detected ten times or more. V gene TRBV7-8 combines with J gene TRBJ2-1; 8 bases align to TRBD1. The germline V gene has CDR1 SGHVS and CDR2 FQNEAQ. The junction had 5 bases not matched to a gene; V was cut back by 5 bases and J by 2 bases. This CDR3 has 15 residues. CDR3 nucleotide sequence: TGTGCCAGCAGCCTACCGGGACAGGCCTACAATGAGCAGTTCTTC. Translating gives CASSLPGQAYNEQFF.

This clonotype was detected only a few times. The chain uses TRBV30 and TRBJ2-7; perhaps D is TRBD1 or TRBD2 (5 bases each). Trimming pared 5 bases from V and 2 bases from J, leaving 16 bases between. Germline V lookup: CDR1 GTSNPN, CDR2 SVGIG (reference sequence). The CDR3 covers 14 residues. The CDR3 DNA follows: TGTGCCTGGCACCCCGGGACCTCCACCTACGAGCAGTACTTC. Translation gives CAWHPGTSTYEQYF. Full variable domain (rest looked up from reference TRBV30 and TRBJ2-7): SQTIHQWPATLVQPVGSPLSLECTVEGTSNPNLYWYRQAAGRGLQLLFYSVGIGQISSEVPQNLSASRPQDRQFILSSKKLLLSDSGFYLCAWHPGTSTYEQYFGPGTRLTVT.

This clonotype was seen a handful of times. The CDR3 loop is CASHPGTGFGNTIYF. DNA of the CDR3: TGTGCCAGCCACCCCGGGACAGGCTTTGGAAACACCATATATTTT. The chain combines TRBV12-3 or TRBV12-4 with TRBJ1-3; TRBD1 agrees at 8 bases. This CDR3 is built from 15 residues. The junction had 9 bases not matched to a gene; V was cut back by 8 bases and J by 3 bases.

This clonotype was counted ten times or more. The genes are TRBV29-1 and TRBJ1-1; tentative D call: TRBD1 (5 bases). The V and J ends lost 1 base and 2 bases respectively, with 11 bases between them. CDR1 is SQVTM, CDR2 ANQGSEA, per germline. The CDR3 is 14 amino acids. CDR3 in DNA: TGCAGCGTTGAAGCGGGGGGAGTCAACACTGAAGCTTTCTTT. Translation: CSVEAGGVNTEAFF.

The CDR3 spells CSARDRSTSGPTDTQYF. CDR3 bases: TGCAGTGCTAGAGATAGGTCGACTAGCGGACCCACAGATACGCAGTATTTT. The chain recombines TRBV20-1 with TRBJ2-3; 9 bases line up with TRBD2. Per germline, CDR1 DFQATT and CDR2 SNEGSKA (reference sequence). Trimming took 0 bases from V and 2 from J; bases not matched to a gene: 9. The CDR3 spans 17 residues.

This clonotype was recorded at least ten times. The V gene is TRBV12-3 or TRBV12-4, the J gene TRBJ1-2, with D maybe TRBD1 (5 bases). V lost 6 bases, J lost 3 bases, and 11 bases lay in between. The CDR3 is made up of 13 amino acids. The CDR3 protein is CASSPRVHYGYTF. The CDR3 DNA reads as TGTGCCAGCAGCCCCAGGGTCCACTATGGCTACACCTTC.

This clonotype was picked up many times. J is TRBJ2-3 and V is TRBV27, with unresolved D. The CDR3 sequence is 14 residues long. Trimming removed 2 bases at V and 2 bases at J, with 8 bases between. Germline V gives CDR1 MNHEY, CDR2 SMNVEV (reference sequence). The CDR3 DNA sequence: TGTGCCAGCAGTTTAGGGCAGCACACAGATACGCAGTATTTT. It yields the protein CASSLGQHTDTQYF.

This clonotype was counted ten times or more. The chain links TRBV15 to TRBJ1-2; 7 bases fit TRBD1. The length of the CDR3 is 15 residues. Germline V gene sequence: CDR1 LNHNV, CDR2 YYDKDF (reference sequence). The V and J ends lost 1 base and 0 bases, in that order; junction bases with no gene match: 2. CDR3 sequence (DNA): TGTGCCACCAGCAGAGCGGGACAGTCTAACTATGGCTACACCTTC. Protein product: CATSRAGQSNYGYTF.

The J gene is TRBJ2-7, the V gene TRBV3-1; 7 bases line up with TRBD1. The CDR3 length is 14 residues. The V and J ends lost 9 bases and 4 bases, in that order; junction bases with no gene match: 12. Germline CDR1 is LGHDT and CDR2 is YNNKEL (reference sequence). In DNA, the CDR3 is TGTGCCAGTACCCAAGAGGACAGGACGTACGAGCAGTACTTC. Translating gives CASTQEDRTYEQYF.

Many counts were recorded for this clonotype. The chain uses TRBV7-9 and TRBJ1-1; unclear D gene. Germline lookup yields CDR1 SEHNR and CDR2 FQNEAQ (reference sequence). The length of the CDR3 is 14 residues. V was trimmed by 5 bases and J by 1 base, leaving 11 bases between them. CDR3 region: CASSASWANTEAFF. For the CDR3, the DNA is TGTGCCAGCAGCGCAAGTTGGGCGAACACTGAAGCTTTCTTT.

Ten or more counts support this clonotype. The chain uses TRBV20-1 and TRBJ2-1, with 9 bases aligning to TRBD1. J gave up 7 bases and V 3 bases, and 7 bases lay outside the gene matches. Germline CDR1 is DFQATT and CDR2 is SNEGSKA (reference sequence). This CDR3 region has 14 residues. DNA for the CDR3: TGCAGTGCTAGGGGGACAGGGAGATTAAATGAGCAGTTCTTC. This codes for CSARGTGRLNEQFF.